This T cell receptor (beta chain) appears in the sequencing data of a study of cytomegalovirus exposure and HLA in healthy donors. Unmatched junction bases numbered 2, after V lost 3 bases and J lost 5 bases. The length of the CDR3 is 13 residues. CDR1 SGHRS and CDR2 YFSETQ come from the germline V gene. PCR primers comprised 60 Vbeta and 13 Jbeta primers. Measured with immunoSEQ multiplex PCR; TCRdb has only the in-frame clones, and not every one. The table lists 100,000 or so clones, approximately 79% of them singletons. The sample taken for sequencing was PBMCs. The sequence came from a man younger than 40 in good health and CMV-seropositive. The genes are TRBV5-1 and TRBJ1-5; 7 bases align to TRBD1. The CDR3 nucleotides are TGCGCCAGCAGCTGGGACAGCGATCAGCCCCAGCATTTT. This codes for CASSWDSDQPQHF.